Shown below are 20 T cell receptor beta chains from a single sample sequenced in a study of blood T cells in healthy people across ages. For the second PCR, which ran for about 6 to 11 cycles, a sample-barcoded 5' primer and a J-beta primer mix were used. MiXCR, applied by TCRdb to the 5' RACE reads, yields one record per CDR3 protein. The sample includes 900,000 to 950,000 distinct CDR3 sequences, 25% to 35% of them seen just once. This sample also appeared in a second study, on T cells of mothers and their children.

The sample taken for sequencing was blood. The receptor set was obtained from a woman in her forties in good health.

This clonotype was counted a few times. This chain links TRBV20-1 with TRBJ2-3; tentative D call: TRBD2 (5 bases). The CDR3 runs 15 residues. With 5 bases removed from V and 4 bases from J, the gap between germline ends came to 19 bases. Germline assignment: CDR1 DFQATT and CDR2 SNEGSKA (reference sequence). CDR3 protein: CSASPADWYADTQYF. CDR3 DNA: TGCAGTGCTTCTCCCGCGGACTGGTACGCAGATACGCAGTATTTT.

This clonotype was observed a few times. The V call is TRBV7-9, the J call TRBJ2-7; D might be TRBD2 (6 bases). CDR1 is SEHNR and CDR2 is FQNEAQ in the germline V gene (reference sequence). The V gene lost 5 bases and the J gene lost 2 bases, with 16 bases spanning the gap. The CDR3 consists of 15 residues. CDR3 region: CASSIPGLKTYEQYF. CDR3 nucleotide sequence: TGTGCCAGCAGCATCCCGGGACTCAAAACCTACGAGCAGTACTTC.

This clonotype was counted between two and nine times. This sequence joins TRBV3-1 and TRBJ2-1; 12 bases map to TRBD2. Germline V gives CDR1 LGHDT, CDR2 YNNKEL (reference sequence). The CDR3 length is 18 residues. With V trimmed by 0 bases and J by 8 bases, 11 bases remained unmatched. CDR3 amino acids: CASSQDPLSSGGADEQFF. As DNA, the CDR3 is TGTGCCAGCAGCCAAGACCCCCTGTCTAGCGGGGGGGCGGATGAGCAGTTCTTC.

The chain combines TRBV12-3 or TRBV12-4 with TRBJ2-7; no definite D call. V shed 2 bases and J shed 7 bases, with 12 bases lying between them. The CDR3 runs 13 residues. CDR3 nucleotide sequence: TGTGCCAGCAGTTTAAGCCTAAACAGTGAGCAGTACTTC. Translated: CASSLSLNSEQYF.

The genes are TRBV9 and TRBJ1-1; a weak D match, TRBD1 (5 bases). Germline values: CDR1 SGDLS, CDR2 YYNGEE. There are 15 residues in the CDR3. V dropped 4 bases and J dropped 0 bases, with 13 bases sitting between them. This chain's CDR3 is CASSLLGGLNTEAFF. The CDR3 bases are TGTGCCAGCAGCCTCCTGGGGGGTCTGAACACTGAAGCTTTCTTT.

This clonotype came up many times. The chain combines TRBV27 with TRBJ2-7; TRBD2 matches 10 bases. V lost 4 bases and J lost 4; bases outside the gene matches: 7. Per germline, CDR1 MNHEY and CDR2 SMNVEV (reference sequence). The CDR3 covers 15 residues. The CDR3 here is CASSSGSGGLYEQYF. In DNA, the CDR3 is TGTGCCAGCAGTTCCGGTAGCGGGGGGCTTTACGAGCAGTACTTC.

The chain uses TRBV29-1 and TRBJ1-1; maybe TRBD1 (6 bases). The V end was cut by 7 bases, the J end by 11 bases, with 17 bases between. CDR3 length equals 11 residues. The germline gives CDR1 SQVTM, CDR2 ANQGSEA. The chain's CDR3 is CSAAAPGEAFF. The DNA for the CDR3 is TGCAGCGCTGCAGCTCCAGGGGAGGCTTTCTTT.

Notes on this clonotype: A much larger clone is a single base away; this may be a read error. The genes are TRBV7-9 and TRBJ2-1, with 7 bases identical to TRBD2. The CDR3 length is 15 residues. Germline V CDR1 and CDR2: SEHNR, FQNEAQ (reference sequence). CDR3 amino acids: CSSSPLTSSGNEQFF. The DNA of the CDR3 is TGTTCCAGCAGCCCGTTGACTAGCTCGGGCAATGAGCAGTTCTTC.

The rearrangement links TRBV4-1 to TRBJ1-1, with D perhaps matching TRBD1 (5 bases). The ends were cut back, 4 bases at V and 3 bases at J, with 9 bases in the middle. The CDR3 contains 13 residues. Germline CDR1 is MGHRA and CDR2 is YSYEKL. CDR3 DNA: TGCGCCAGCAGCCGTGCAGGGTACACTGAAGCTTTCTTT. Its translation is CASSRAGYTEAFF.

This clonotype came up a few times. This chain connects TRBV9 to TRBJ2-7; 9 nucleotides agree with TRBD2. CDR1 is SGDLS, CDR2 YYNGEE, per germline. The CDR3 totals 16 residues. The ends lost 4 bases at V and 2 bases at J; junction bases unmatched: 10. For the CDR3, the DNA is TGTGCCAGCAGCCCAGCGGGGGGAGCGGGGCCCTACGAGCAGTACTTC. As protein: CASSPAGGAGPYEQYF.

This clonotype appeared once. The chain couples TRBV13 to TRBJ2-2; TRBD1 might be the D (6 bases). The CDR3 loop spans 14 amino acids. The germline gives CDR1 PRHDT, CDR2 FYEKMQ (reference sequence). V gave up 5 bases and J gave up 5 bases, with 12 bases separating them. Written as DNA, the CDR3 is TGTGCCAGCAGCCAAACAGGGATGACCGGGGAGCTGTTTTTT. This translates into CASSQTGMTGELFF.

This clonotype was detected ten times or more. This chain uses TRBV7-2 with TRBJ2-1, with 8 bases lining up with TRBD1. The CDR3 covers 15 residues. Trimming cost V 5 bases and J 1 base; bases outside gene matches: 4. Germline V gene data show CDR1 as SGHTA and CDR2 as FQGNSA. The CDR3 region has the DNA TGTGCCAGCAGCCCGGACAGGGTTTCCTACAATGAGCAGTTCTTC. It yields the protein CASSPDRVSYNEQFF.

This chain joins TRBV28 and TRBJ2-2, with a weak D call TRBD2 (7 bases). The V end was cut by 10 bases, the J end by 6 bases, with 21 bases between. The CDR3 sequence is 15 residues long. Germline CDR1 is MDHEN and CDR2 is SYDVKM. The CDR3 DNA reads as TGTGCCACCAATAGGAGGGGGGGGGCTGCCGGGGAGCTGTTTTTT. Its protein product is CATNRRGGAAGELFF.

This clonotype was detected a few times. The CDR3 nucleotides are TGCAGTGCGCCAACCGGGTGGGGGGCTGGTACAGATACGCAGTATTTT. It translates to CSAPTGWGAGTDTQYF. The chain is built from TRBV20-1 and TRBJ2-3, with D perhaps being TRBD1 or TRBD2 (6 bases each). The CDR3 runs 16 residues. The V gene's germline CDR1 is DFQATT and CDR2 SNEGSKA (reference sequence). V was trimmed by 6 bases and J by 3 bases, leaving 22 bases between them.

This clonotype was recorded a few times. The V and J genes are TRBV27 and TRBJ1-2; D might be TRBD1 (5 bases). The CDR3 loop spans 12 amino acids. Germline CDR1 reads MNHEY; CDR2 reads SMNVEV (reference sequence). Between the trimmed V and J ends, which lost 5 bases and 8 bases, there was a span of 12 bases. The CDR3 nucleotides are TGTGCCAGCAGTCTCCAGGGAGACGGCTACACCTTC. It yields the protein CASSLQGDGYTF.

This clonotype was seen only a few times. The chain carries TRBV29-1 and TRBJ2-1, with D hard to call. The CDR3 totals 13 residues. Germline CDR1 SQVTM, CDR2 ANQGSEA. V was trimmed by 0 bases and J by 3 bases, leaving 6 bases between them. The CDR3 nucleotides read TGCAGCGTTGAAGATCAGGACTACAATGAGCAGTTCTTC. This codes for CSVEDQDYNEQFF.

This clonotype was seen repeatedly, ten times or more. The chain has TRBV20-1 and TRBJ1-2, with 9 bases aligning to TRBD1. CDR3 size: 11 residues. Looked up from germline, CDR1 is DFQATT and CDR2 is SNEGSKA (reference sequence). With 6 bases clipped from V and 10 bases from J, the junction kept 6 bases outside the gene matches. The CDR3 bases are TGCAGTGCCTCCGGGACAGGGCCCTACACCTTC. Protein product: CSASGTGPYTF.

The rearrangement uses TRBV27 and TRBJ1-5; perhaps TRBD1 as D (5 bases). Trimming cost V 0 bases and J 0 bases, with 21 bases left between them. Germline CDR1 is MNHEY and CDR2 is SMNVEV (reference sequence). The CDR3 consists of 20 residues. The CDR3 is CASSLSAGASPFYSNQPQHF. CDR3 coding DNA: TGTGCCAGCAGTTTATCCGCCGGGGCCTCCCCCTTTTATAGCAATCAGCCCCAGCATTTT.

The chain is built from TRBV6-6 and TRBJ1-2; 9 nucleotides match TRBD1. CDR1 is MNHNY and CDR2 is SVGAGI in the germline V gene (reference sequence). The junction had 13 bases not matched to a gene; V was cut back by 2 bases and J by 6 bases. The CDR3 is 17 amino acids. The CDR3 loop reads CASSYPYGQGRVDGYTF. The DNA of the CDR3 is TGTGCCAGCAGTTACCCCTATGGACAGGGGAGGGTCGATGGCTACACCTTC.

This clonotype has at least ten counts. The rearrangement links TRBV24-1 to TRBJ2-1; 11 bases are a match to TRBD1. This CDR3 is 16 amino acids long. The germline V gene encodes CDR1 KGHDR and CDR2 SFDVKD. V lost 1 base to trimming and J lost 10 bases; unmatched junction nucleotides: 8. CDR3 in DNA: TGTGCCACCAGTGATTTCAGGACAGGGGGCGATTGGGAGCAGTTCTTC. Translation gives CATSDFRTGGDWEQFF.